The next 9 T cell receptor beta chains were all read from a single sample in a study of vaccination and CD4 T cells after COVID-19. Sequenced with the Oncomine TCR Beta short-read assay was DNA taken from cultured CD4+ T cells. TCRdb analysed the PCR reads with MiXCR anew, one entry per CDR3 protein. The sample contains about 16,000 distinct CDR3 sequences, less than 70% of which appear only once. For these receptors, no antigen is known. Treatment given: approximately nine-day PBMC culture with coronavirus spike peptide pools or control peptides (ViraFEST assay). Sequencing was done on a sample of CD4+ T cells from blood, cultured in vitro. These receptors were taken from a human donor who had recovered from COVID-19.

This clonotype has a handful of counts. The chain couples TRBV6-1 to TRBJ1-6; D unresolved. From germline, CDR1 is MNHNS and CDR2 SASEGT. CDR3 size: 12 residues. V was clipped by 6 bases and J by 10 bases, with 10 bases between them. CDR3 protein: CASRDSWSPLHF. The CDR3 DNA follows: TGTGCCAGCAGGGATTCATGGTCACCCCTCCACTTT.

The rearrangement joins TRBV2 to TRBJ1-4, with 7 bases matching TRBD1. The CDR3 contains 15 residues. J lost 6 bases, V lost 6 bases, and 10 bases had no gene match. From germline, CDR1 is SNHLY and CDR2 FYNNEI. The CDR3 region is CASRPQGGIDEKLFF. The DNA for the CDR3 is TGTGCCAGCAGACCCCAGGGGGGCATTGATGAAAAACTGTTTTTT.

V usage is TRBV19 and J usage is TRBJ2-5; TRBD2 might be the D (5 bases). This CDR3 has 12 residues. From germline, CDR1 is LNHDA and CDR2 SQIVND (reference sequence). V dropped 5 bases and J dropped 2 bases, with 6 bases sitting between them. The CDR3 region is CASSGLQETQYF. The CDR3, as DNA: TGTGCCAGTAGTGGACTTCAAGAGACCCAGTACTTC.

The rearrangement links TRBV21-1 to TRBJ2-2; the table calls TRBD1, which could not be checked here. TRBV21-1 is classified as a pseudogene. The CDR3 has 17 amino acids. CDR3 nucleotide sequence: TGTGCCAGCAGCCCGTCGGGACAGGGGGTTTTGGCCGGGGAGCTGTTTTTT. This sequence encodes CASSPSGQGVLAGELFF.

The rearrangement links TRBV20-1 to TRBJ2-2, with TRBD1 matching 7 bases. Per the germline V gene, CDR1 is DFQATT and CDR2 is SNEGSKA (reference sequence). The CDR3 sequence is 15 residues long. With 0 bases clipped from V and 5 bases from J, the junction kept 6 bases outside the gene matches. The chain's CDR3 is CSAREIGGNTGELFF. The DNA of the CDR3 is TGCAGTGCTAGAGAAATAGGGGGCAATACCGGGGAGCTGTTTTTT.

The chain joins TRBV6-2 or TRBV6-3 to TRBJ2-3; D may be TRBD2 (6 bases). The V gene lost 2 bases and the J gene lost 5 bases, with 11 bases spanning the gap. Germline CDR1 MNHEY, CDR2 SVGEGT. The CDR3 runs to 14 residues. CDR3 in DNA: TGTGCCAGCAGTTACAGGCTAGCGAGAGATACGCAGTATTTT. This sequence encodes CASSYRLARDTQYF.

In its sample, this clonotype was seen a few times. The CDR3 sequence is CSVGTTSGVSYEQYF. CDR3 sequence (DNA): TGCAGTGTGGGGACAACTAGCGGCGTCTCCTACGAGCAGTACTTC. V gene TRBV20-1 combines with J gene TRBJ2-7; TRBD2 agrees at 8 bases. J gave up 0 bases and V 7 bases, and 11 bases lay outside the gene matches. This CDR3 has 15 residues. Germline lookup yields CDR1 DFQATT and CDR2 SNEGSKA (reference sequence).

This chain uses TRBV7-3 with TRBJ1-3; the D gene is possibly TRBD1 (5 bases). Trimming shortened V by 0 bases and J by 0 bases, and 9 bases separated the two germline ends. From germline, CDR1 is SGHTA and CDR2 FQGTGA. This CDR3 region has 16 residues. The DNA of the CDR3 is TGTGCCAGCAGCTTAACTGGGACGAGCTCTGGAAACACCATATATTTT. This gives the protein CASSLTGTSSGNTIYF.

The V gene is TRBV30, the J gene TRBJ1-1; a possible D gene is TRBD1 (5 bases). This CDR3 spans 12 amino acids. V dropped 5 bases and J dropped 3 bases, with 10 bases sitting between them. Germline V gives CDR1 GTSNPN, CDR2 SVGIG (reference sequence). CDR3 loop: CAWSTVYTEAFF. The DNA for the CDR3 is TGTGCCTGGTCGACAGTTTACACTGAAGCTTTCTTT.